This T cell receptor beta chain came from a study of T cell responses to AZD1222 COVID-19 vaccine. General study points: Most donors were white British, females outnumbered males, and clonal diversity was possibly underestimated. Researchers took repertoire samples only after the peak T cell response had come. Nearly half of spike-specific TCRs reportedly target variant regions that are unmutated in the B.1.351 and B.1.1.7 variants.

CDR3 length: 15 amino acids. With V trimmed by 0 bases and J by 5 bases, 6 bases remained unmatched. Germline CDR1 is SGHNT and CDR2 is YYREEE (reference sequence). About this clone: Its antigen is currently unknown.

The assay was immunoSEQ multiplex PCR, and TCRdb's table has in-frame clones only and misses some. The repertoire holds about 110,000 clones, with approximately 87% as singletons. V gene TRBV5-4 combines with J gene TRBJ2-7, with 9 bases matching TRBD1. Sequenced here: peripheral blood, sampled on day 0 of AZD1222 vaccination. This clonotype was sampled from an adult in good health. The CDR3 bases are TGTGCCAGCAGCTTGGTGACCGGGACAGGGAACGAGCAGTACTTC. This codes for CASSLVTGTGNEQYF.